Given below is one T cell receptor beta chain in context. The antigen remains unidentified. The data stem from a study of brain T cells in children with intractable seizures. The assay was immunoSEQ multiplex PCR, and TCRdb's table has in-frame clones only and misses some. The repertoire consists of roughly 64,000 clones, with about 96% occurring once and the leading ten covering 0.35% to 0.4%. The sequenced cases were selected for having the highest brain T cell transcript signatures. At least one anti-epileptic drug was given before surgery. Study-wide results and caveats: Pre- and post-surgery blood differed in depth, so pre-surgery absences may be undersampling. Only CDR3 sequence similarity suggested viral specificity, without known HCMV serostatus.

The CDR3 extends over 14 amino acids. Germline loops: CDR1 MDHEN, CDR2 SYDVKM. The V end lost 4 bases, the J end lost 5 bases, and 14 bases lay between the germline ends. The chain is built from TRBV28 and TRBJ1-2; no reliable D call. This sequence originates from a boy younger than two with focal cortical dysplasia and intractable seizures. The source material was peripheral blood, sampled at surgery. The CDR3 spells CASSSPPPSYGYTF. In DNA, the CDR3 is TGTGCCAGCAGTTCACCCCCTCCATCTTATGGCTACACCTTC.